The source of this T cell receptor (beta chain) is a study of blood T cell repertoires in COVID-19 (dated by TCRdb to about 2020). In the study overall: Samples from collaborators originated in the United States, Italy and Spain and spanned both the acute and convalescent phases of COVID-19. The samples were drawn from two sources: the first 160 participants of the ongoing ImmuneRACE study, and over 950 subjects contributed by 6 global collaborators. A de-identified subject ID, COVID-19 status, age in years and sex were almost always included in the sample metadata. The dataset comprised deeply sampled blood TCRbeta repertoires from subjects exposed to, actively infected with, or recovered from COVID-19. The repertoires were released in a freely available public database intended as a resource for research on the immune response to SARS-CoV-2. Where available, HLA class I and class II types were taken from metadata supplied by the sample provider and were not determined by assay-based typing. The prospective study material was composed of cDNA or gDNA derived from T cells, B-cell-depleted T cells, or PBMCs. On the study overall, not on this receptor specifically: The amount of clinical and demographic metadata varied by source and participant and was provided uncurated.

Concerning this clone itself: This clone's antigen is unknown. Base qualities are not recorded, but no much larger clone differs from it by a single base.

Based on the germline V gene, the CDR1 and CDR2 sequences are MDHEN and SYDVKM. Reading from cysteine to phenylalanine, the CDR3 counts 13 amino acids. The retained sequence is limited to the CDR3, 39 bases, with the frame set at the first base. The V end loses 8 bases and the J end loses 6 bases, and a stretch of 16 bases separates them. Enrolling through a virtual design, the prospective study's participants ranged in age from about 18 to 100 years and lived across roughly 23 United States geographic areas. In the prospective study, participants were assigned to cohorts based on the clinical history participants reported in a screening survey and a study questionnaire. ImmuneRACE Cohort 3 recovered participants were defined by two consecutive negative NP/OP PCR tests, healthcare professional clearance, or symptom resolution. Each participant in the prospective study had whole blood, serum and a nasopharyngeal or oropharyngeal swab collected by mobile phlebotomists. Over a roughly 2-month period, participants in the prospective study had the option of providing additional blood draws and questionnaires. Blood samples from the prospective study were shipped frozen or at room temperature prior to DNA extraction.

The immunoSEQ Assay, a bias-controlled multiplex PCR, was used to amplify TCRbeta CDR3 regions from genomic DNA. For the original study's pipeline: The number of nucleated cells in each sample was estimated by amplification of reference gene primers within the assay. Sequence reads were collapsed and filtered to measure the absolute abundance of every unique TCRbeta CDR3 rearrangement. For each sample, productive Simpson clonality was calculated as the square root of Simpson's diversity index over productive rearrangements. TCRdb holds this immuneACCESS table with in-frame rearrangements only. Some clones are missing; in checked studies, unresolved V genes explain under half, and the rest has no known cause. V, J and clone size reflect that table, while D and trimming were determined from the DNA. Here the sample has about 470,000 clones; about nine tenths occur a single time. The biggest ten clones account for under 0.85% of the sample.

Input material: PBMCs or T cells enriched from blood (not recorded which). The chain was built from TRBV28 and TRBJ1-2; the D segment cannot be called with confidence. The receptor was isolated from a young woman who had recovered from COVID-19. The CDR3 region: CASRTDWPHGYTF. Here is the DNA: TGTGCCAGCCGAACCGACTGGCCCCATGGCTACACCTTC.